This T cell receptor beta chain emerged from a study of blood T cells in healthy people across ages. General observations from the study: Without sorted subsets, naive and antigen-experienced compartments could not be conclusively compared. Age advanced and TCR beta diversity per million T cells fell, roughly linearly. Naive T cell percentage showed a strong correlation with the diversity of TCR beta.

Peripheral blood was drawn, approximately 9.4 milliliters per donor. Combining a sample-barcoded 5' primer with a J-beta primer mix, a second PCR ran for about 6 to 12 cycles. One entry per CDR3 protein results from TCRdb running MiXCR on the 5' RACE reads. The table records 650,000 to 1,000,000 distinct CDR3 sequences, around 36% of them present only once. The CDR3 covers 18 residues. Trimming took off 0 bases at V and 4 bases at J, with 21 bases between the two ends. Germline V gene data show CDR1 as LGHNA and CDR2 as YSLEER. A remark on this clonotype: Its antigen is unknown.

The origin of this receptor is a man aged 18 to 30 in good health. This sequence joins TRBV4-3 and TRBJ1-2; possible D gene TRBD1, 6 bases. Sequencing was done on a sample of blood. The CDR3 DNA is TGCGCCAGCAGCCAAGATCAAGGGGGGGGGAGGACCTTCTATGGCTACACCTTC. Translating gives CASSQDQGGGRTFYGYTF.